The source of this TCR beta chain is a study of T cell repertoires in cytomegalovirus infection. CDR1 is SGHTA, CDR2 FQGNSA, per germline. CDR3 size: 15 residues. After removal of 1 base from V and 5 bases from J, the junction contained 5 bases not matched to a gene. This clonotype was seen repeatedly, ten times or more. Antigen unknown. TCRdb recomputed calls from the reads with MiXCR, one row per CDR3 protein. The sample includes 550,000 to 700,000 distinct CDR3 sequences, about 39% of them seen just once. This chain connects TRBV7-2 to TRBJ2-5, with 9 bases matching TRBD1. Here the sequenced sample was cultured PBMCs, taken from culture after CMV antigen stimulation. The TCR was taken from a human donor in good health (CMV status not recorded). Some clones in this sample may be carry-over from other donors' samples. The chain's CDR3 is CASSLGGQGTETQYF. The CDR3 coding sequence is TGTGCCAGCAGCTTAGGGGGACAGGGTACGGAGACCCAGTACTTC.